The table lists the clone carrying this T cell receptor (beta chain) with a few counts. Its antigen is as yet unknown. This CDR3 region has 12 residues. Trimming took 7 bases from V and 5 from J, leaving 11 bases between them. CDR1 SGHRS and CDR2 YFSETQ come from the germline V gene. TCRdb redid the calling of the reads with MiXCR, one entry per CDR3 protein. Here the sample spans roughly 200,000 distinct CDR3 sequences, about 15% being singletons. This entry comes from a study of T cell repertoires in cytomegalovirus infection. Study-level information: Both a matching HLA type and CMV infection were indicated by public TCR beta signatures.

Study observations and caveats: Frequencies of public TCR beta families were cumulated, and this identified carriers of CMV plus the relevant HLA. CMV-specific HLA-C-restricted TCR beta clonotypes dominated the ex vivo response.

The receptor comes from a human donor in good health (CMV status not recorded). Some clones in this sample may be carry-over from other donors' samples. The sequenced sample was CD8+ T cells from PBMCs. J is TRBJ2-3 and V is TRBV5-1; D is possibly TRBD2 (5 bases). The chain's CDR3 is CASGPGEDTQYF. The CDR3 coding sequence is TGCGCCAGCGGCCCCGGGGAAGATACGCAGTATTTT.